The source of this T cell receptor (beta chain) is a study of blood T cell repertoires in COVID-19. About the study: Donors in the United States, Italy and Spain gave samples during acute or convalescent COVID-19. PBMCs, B-cell-depleted T cells, or T cells provided the cDNA or gDNA that made up the material.

The assay was immunoSEQ multiplex PCR, and TCRdb's table has in-frame clones only and misses some. The repertoire holds 70,000 to 85,000 clones, with over 70% as singletons. The sequence came from a man at least 80 years old with active or convalescent COVID-19. Sample: peripheral blood.

The chain's CDR3 is CASSHSRGSATDTQYF. CDR3 DNA: TGTGCCAGCAGCCACAGTAGGGGTTCGGCCACAGATACGCAGTATTTT. The chain couples TRBV3-1 (or the pseudogene TRBV3-2) to TRBJ2-3; a possible D gene is TRBD1 (5 bases). The CDR3 sequence is 16 residues long. Trimming took off 3 bases at V and 2 bases at J, with 15 bases between the two ends. The germline V gene has CDR1 LGHDT and CDR2 YNNKEL (reference sequence).